The next 26 T cell receptor beta chains were all read from a single sample in a study of low-dose radiotherapy and immunotherapy resistance in tumors. This sample's time point: after trial treatment. Treatment meaning: LDRT plus nivolumab, ipilimumab, low-dose cyclophosphamide and aspirin (RACIN trial). First-strand cDNA relied on TRAV- and TRBV-specific primers spanning alpha and beta chains. TCRs were amplified for approximately 22 PCR cycles with a constant-region primer and V-primer adapter. Using its own MiXCR run on the reads, TCRdb lists one record per CDR3 protein. The top ten clones hold 10% to 15% of a sample with tens of thousands of distinct CDR3 sequences, 20% to 25% of them seen once. Here the sequenced sample was PBMCs, taken after low-dose radiotherapy plus immunotherapy. The receptors stem from a female donor with ovarian cancer.

This clonotype was recorded only once. CDR3 DNA: TGTGCCAGCATCCGTAGCGGGGGGGCGCCTCGGTTGGCGCAGTATTTT. Translation: CASIRSGGAPRLAQYF. This chain joins TRBV27 and TRBJ2-3, with 11 bases fitting TRBD2. Trimming at V came to 7 bases and at J to 10 bases, leaving 16 bases not matched to a gene. The CDR3 sequence is 16 residues long. CDR1 is MNHEY, CDR2 SMNVEV, per germline (reference sequence).

The V call is TRBV5-5, the J call TRBJ2-1; D not resolved. The CDR3 has 12 residues. Germline V CDR1 and CDR2: SGHKS, YYEKEE (reference sequence). V was cut by 5 bases and J by 0 bases, with 3 bases left in between. DNA for the CDR3: TGTGCCAGCAGGGGCTCCTACAATGAGCAGTTCTTC. Its protein product is CASRGSYNEQFF.

In this sample, this clonotype turned up many times. This sequence joins TRBV7-2 and TRBJ2-3; perhaps TRBD2 as D (5 bases). Germline values: CDR1 SGHTA, CDR2 FQGNSA. The CDR3 length is 11 residues. The V end was cut by 10 bases, the J end by 8 bases, with 13 bases between. For the CDR3, the DNA is TGTGCCACCGGGGTGGAGCTTACGCAGTATTTT. Encoded protein: CATGVELTQYF.

This clonotype was detected ten times or more. V and J are TRBV20-1 and TRBJ1-4; D ambiguous. CDR3 length equals 14 residues. CDR1 DFQATT and CDR2 SNEGSKA come from the germline V gene (reference sequence). V was shortened by 0 bases and J by 1 base, with 6 bases between the two germline ends. CDR3: CSARESETNEKLFF. CDR3 nucleotides: TGCAGTGCTAGAGAGAGCGAAACTAATGAAAAACTGTTTTTT.

This clonotype was observed a handful of times. The chain couples TRBV6-1 to TRBJ2-7; the D gene is possibly TRBD1 (6 bases). CDR3 length: 16 amino acids. Trimming removed 5 bases from V and 0 bases from J, with 17 bases in between. The germline CDR1 and CDR2 sequences are MNHNS and SASEGT. The CDR3 spells CASSYRTGKGSYEQYF. CDR3 bases: TGTGCCAGCAGTTACCGCACAGGGAAGGGCTCCTACGAGCAGTACTTC.

This clonotype was detected ten times or more. The chain carries TRBV5-1 and TRBJ1-1; D may be TRBD1 (5 bases). Looked up from germline, CDR1 is SGHRS and CDR2 is YFSETQ. The CDR3 spans 13 residues. V lost 4 bases and J lost 10, with 17 bases in between. CDR3 residues: CASSQHGGVRAFF. The CDR3 DNA follows: TGCGCCAGCAGCCAACATGGGGGGGTTAGAGCTTTCTTT.

As for this clonotype: A read error likely explains this, since a far larger clone differs by one base. V and J are TRBV28 and TRBJ2-1; D call uncertain. CDR3 size: 11 residues. In germline, CDR1 is MDHEN, CDR2 SYDVKM. The V end lost 8 bases, the J end lost 10 bases, and 12 bases lay between the germline ends. The CDR3 protein is CASLAGYEQFF. CDR3 DNA: TGTGCCAGCCTGGCCGGCTACGAGCAGTTCTTC.

The table lists this clonotype with a few counts. The DNA of the CDR3 is TGTGCCAGTAGTATAGGAGGGGCCGGGGAGCTGTTTTTT. Its protein product is CASSIGGAGELFF. The chain is built from TRBV19 and TRBJ2-2; D is perhaps TRBD1 or TRBD2 (5 bases each). The CDR3 is 13 residues long. CDR1 LNHDA and CDR2 SQIVND come from the germline V gene (reference sequence). Deletions cut 1 base from V and 6 bases from J, with 6 bases between. Full variable domain (remainder filled in from reference TRBV19 and TRBJ2-2): DGGITQSPKYLFRKEGQNVTLSCEQNLNHDAMYWYRQDPGQGLRLIYYSQIVNDFQKGDIAEGYSVSREKKESFPLTVTSAQKNPTAFYLCASSIGGAGELFFGEGSRLTVL.

This clonotype was seen a handful of times. This chain connects TRBV5-7 to TRBJ2-7, with D maybe TRBD2 (5 bases). TRBV5-7 is filed as an ORF, its function uncertain. The CDR3 consists of 15 residues. Trimming took off 4 bases at V and 2 bases at J, with 16 bases between the two ends. The CDR3 DNA reads as TGTGCCAGCAGCCATTGGGAGTTCACCACCTACGAGCAGTACTTC. Residues: CASSHWEFTTYEQYF.

This chain joins TRBV28 and TRBJ2-7, with a tentative D call TRBD2 (5 bases). The CDR3 consists of 13 residues. The germline V gene encodes CDR1 MDHEN and CDR2 SYDVKM. Trimming pared 9 bases from V and 5 bases from J, leaving 17 bases between. The CDR3 bases are TGTGCCAGTCGAGCGGCATCTACCCACGAGCAGTACTTC. Its translation is CASRAASTHEQYF.

The sample holds many counts of this clonotype. The chain joins TRBV29-1 to TRBJ2-1; TRBD2 matches 13 bases. Per germline, CDR1 SQVTM and CDR2 ANQGSEA. The CDR3 runs to 17 residues. Trimming took 6 bases from V and 1 from J; bases not matched to a gene: 9. This CDR3 reads CSVRTSGRGWSYNEQFF. CDR3 DNA sequence: TGCAGCGTGCGGACTAGCGGGAGAGGGTGGTCCTACAATGAGCAGTTCTTC.

This clonotype was counted many times. The V and J genes are TRBV15 and TRBJ2-5, with D unresolved. Trimming removed 6 bases from V and 5 bases from J, with 19 bases in between. The germline gives CDR1 LNHNV, CDR2 YYDKDF (reference sequence). This CDR3 contains 15 residues. CDR3 coding DNA: TGTGCCACCAGAGACGGCAGGAAGTCCAGTGAGACCCAGTACTTC. It yields the protein CATRDGRKSSETQYF.

This clonotype occurred many times. V gene TRBV6-6 combines with J gene TRBJ1-4; a weak D match, TRBD1 (6 bases). Per the germline V gene, CDR1 is MNHNY and CDR2 is SVGAGI (reference sequence). The V and J ends lost 5 bases and 7 bases respectively, with 20 bases between them. This CDR3 spans 16 amino acids. The CDR3 bases are TGTGCCAGCAGTGGAGAAGGGGGGCACGGTCCTGAAAAACTGTTTTTT. This encodes CASSGEGGHGPEKLFF.

There are many counts of this clonotype. V gene TRBV18 combines with J gene TRBJ2-3, with 10 bases that match TRBD2. The CDR3 contains 17 residues. V lost 3 bases and J lost 3; bases outside the gene matches: 9. The germline gives CDR1 KGHSH, CDR2 LQKENI. CDR3 amino acids: CASSPILAGRATDTQYF. CDR3 in DNA: TGTGCCAGCTCACCTATACTAGCGGGAAGAGCGACAGATACGCAGTATTTT.

For this clonotype: A far larger clone is off by one base, so a read error is likely. The chain joins TRBV7-8 to TRBJ2-5, with 7 bases identical to TRBD1. CDR3 length: 16 amino acids. V shed 6 bases and J 5 bases; nucleotides not matched to a gene: 15. The germline V gene encodes CDR1 SGHVS and CDR2 FQNEAQ. CDR3: CASRRGGGGCFETQYF. In DNA, the CDR3 is TGTGCCAGCAGGAGAGGGGGCGGCGGGTGTTTTGAGACCCAGTACTTC.

This clonotype was picked up many times. J is TRBJ1-1 and V is TRBV30, with D uncertain. CDR3 size: 11 residues. Trimming took off 1 base at V and 9 bases at J, with 9 bases between the two ends. From germline, CDR1 is GTSNPN and CDR2 SVGIG (reference sequence). Here the CDR3 DNA reads TGTGCCTGGAGTGCCCAGGTTCAAGCTTTCTTT. Residues: CAWSAQVQAFF.

This clonotype was observed many times. CDR3 in amino acids: CASSSSPLAYNEQFF. The DNA for the CDR3 is TGTGCCAGCAGCTCGTCCCCACTGGCCTACAATGAGCAGTTCTTC. The gene calls are TRBV6-5 and TRBJ2-1; D call uncertain. CDR3 size: 15 residues. Trimming removed 6 bases at V and 2 bases at J, with 14 bases between. In germline, CDR1 is MNHEY, CDR2 SVGAGI.

This clonotype was picked up many times. This sequence joins TRBV29-1 and TRBJ2-5; D remains ambiguous. V lost 6 bases, J lost 0 bases, and 8 bases lay in between. Germline loops: CDR1 SQVTM, CDR2 ANQGSEA. The CDR3 runs to 12 residues. The CDR3 coding sequence is TGCAGCGTCCTATTGTACCAAGAGACCCAGTACTTC. Residues: CSVLLYQETQYF. Filled out from reference TRBV29-1 and TRBJ2-5, the complete variable domain reads SAVISQKPSRDICQRGTSLTIQCQVDSQVTMMFWYRQQPGQSLTLIATANQGSEATYESGFVIDKFPISRPNLTFSTLTVSNMSPEDSSIYLCSVLLYQETQYFGPGTRLLVL.

This chain uses TRBV5-4 with TRBJ2-1; no firm D call. Trimming took 0 bases from V and 0 from J, leaving 10 bases between them. CDR3 length: 16 residues. CDR1 and CDR2 from the germline V gene are SGHNT and YYREEE (reference sequence). CDR3 nucleotides: TGTGCCAGCAGCTTGGACCACCAGAGCTCCTACAATGAGCAGTTCTTC. This encodes CASSLDHQSSYNEQFF.

Comments on this clonotype: Since a far larger clone is one base different, this is likely a read error. The chain recombines TRBV20-1 with TRBJ2-1; perhaps TRBD2 as D (5 bases). Trimming shortened V by 5 bases and J by 10 bases, and 15 bases separated the two germline ends. Per the germline V gene, CDR1 is DFQATT and CDR2 is SNEGSKA (reference sequence). There are 12 residues in the CDR3. In DNA, the CDR3 is TGCAGTGCTCGGATAGCGAGGCACGAGCAGTTCTTC. It encodes CSARIARHEQFF.

Ten or more counts support this clonotype. The J gene is TRBJ2-7, the V gene TRBV29-1, with TRBD1 matching over 8 bases. Per the germline V gene, CDR1 is SQVTM and CDR2 is ANQGSEA. The V gene end was trimmed by 2 bases and the J gene end by 2 bases; junction bases not matched to a gene: 8. The CDR3 is made up of 15 amino acids. CDR3: CSVEKRQGATYEQYF. CDR3 in DNA: TGCAGCGTTGAAAAGCGGCAGGGGGCCACCTACGAGCAGTACTTC.

J is TRBJ2-1 and V is TRBV20-1; 8 positions match TRBD2. The J segment lost 4 bases and the V segment lost 6 bases, leaving 8 bases of the junction unmatched. The CDR3 has 14 residues. Germline assignment: CDR1 DFQATT and CDR2 SNEGSKA (reference sequence). CDR3 loop: CSAPPSGGYNEQFF. CDR3 DNA: TGCAGTGCCCCCCCCAGCGGGGGATACAATGAGCAGTTCTTC.

This clonotype occurred many times. The chain employs TRBV6-2 or TRBV6-3 and TRBJ2-5; TRBD2 aligns across 7 bases. Germline values: CDR1 MNHEY, CDR2 SVGEGT. J was trimmed by 7 bases and V by 6 bases; bases with no gene match: 14. The CDR3 runs 15 residues. The DNA of the CDR3 is TGTGCCAGCAGACTCCAACTAGCGACCACAGGGACCCAGTACTTC. Translated, it gives CASRLQLATTGTQYF.

CDR3 region: CSTFVGTQYF. The DNA for the CDR3 is TGCAGCACATTCGTCGGGACCCAGTACTTC. The chain recombines TRBV29-1 with TRBJ2-5; D remains ambiguous. Deletions cut 8 bases from V and 7 bases from J, with 11 bases between. This CDR3 is built from 10 residues. The V gene's germline CDR1 is SQVTM and CDR2 ANQGSEA.

This clonotype was detected many times. The chain uses TRBV4-1 and TRBJ2-3, with 7 bases fitting TRBD1. V trimming: 4 bases; J trimming: 1 base; junction bases outside the gene matches: 2. Germline loops: CDR1 MGHRA, CDR2 YSYEKL. CDR3 length: 14 residues. The CDR3: CASSPGQGTDTQYF. The CDR3 DNA sequence: TGCGCCAGCAGCCCCGGACAGGGCACAGATACGCAGTATTTT.

This clonotype was seen only a few times. V is TRBV7-2 and J is TRBJ2-3; 11 nucleotides agree with TRBD1. Germline CDR1 reads SGHTA; CDR2 reads FQGNSA. V lost 2 bases, J lost 5 bases, and 6 bases stayed unmatched. The CDR3 runs 16 residues. The CDR3 DNA reads TGTGCCAGCAGCTTATTTGGACAGGGGGCCGGAGATACGCAGTATTTT. This gives the protein CASSLFGQGAGDTQYF.